This T cell receptor (beta chain) was observed in a study of CD8+ T cells in alopecia areata. The study's findings and limits: Mouse data revealed clearer TCR sharing than patient data did, a gap possibly tied to HLA.

Sequencing templates came from extracted RNA that was reverse transcribed into cDNA. TCRdb's table, derived via immunoSEQ multiplex PCR, lists solely in-frame clones and lacks some. The repertoire includes around 70,000 clones, 29% of them detected once, and under 15% sits in the top ten. Treatment noted: oral pan-JAK inhibitor, 5-10 mg twice daily. Lesional scalp punch biopsies and peripheral blood came from alopecia areata patients. T lymphocytes (CD4+ and CD8+) were sorted from PBMCs. CDR3 length: 16 residues. Germline V gene sequence: CDR1 SGDLS, CDR2 YYNGEE. Trimming removed 2 bases from V and 0 bases from J; junction bases left unmatched: 4. This clone was seen a few times. The target antigen is unknown.

J is TRBJ2-1 and V is TRBV9; TRBD1 aligns across 8 bases. This receptor was identified in a human donor with alopecia areata. Sequencing was performed on CD8+ T cells sorted from blood, taken at week 4, from a patient treated with tofacitinib. The CDR3 coding sequence is TGTGCCAGCAGCGTCCAGGGGGCGAGCTCCTACAATGAGCAGTTCTTC. Amino acids: CASSVQGASSYNEQFF.